This T cell receptor (beta chain) was sequenced during a study of blood T cell repertoires in COVID-19. Study-level information: Specimens from acute and convalescent COVID-19 originated in the United States, Italy and Spain. The cDNA or gDNA used as material had been derived from T cells, B-cell-depleted T cells, or PBMCs.

Profiled with immunoSEQ multiplex PCR; TCRdb holds only in-frame clones, not every one. Among about 130,000 clones listed, roughly 80% were seen once. V was clipped by 1 base and J by 13 bases, with 13 bases between them. The CDR3 has 12 amino acids. CDR1 and CDR2 from the germline V gene are SEHNR and FQNEAQ (reference sequence). Material for sequencing was PBMCs or T cells enriched from blood (not recorded which). The TCR originated in a woman between 45 and 65 years old who had recovered from COVID-19. This chain joins TRBV7-9 and TRBJ2-5, with D maybe TRBD2 (5 bases). The CDR3, as DNA: TGTGCCAGCAGCTTAGATGTGGCGGGTCCGTACTTC. This sequence encodes CASSLDVAGPYF.